This entry lists 8 T cell receptor beta chains sequenced from one sample in a study of cytomegalovirus exposure and HLA in healthy donors. PCR employed 60 Vbeta and 13 Jbeta primers. Data came from immunoSEQ multiplex PCR; TCRdb stores just in-frame clones and leaves some out. The sample lists some 130,000 clones; 65% to 85% were seen once. The specimen sequenced was PBMCs. These receptors came from a male donor in good health and CMV-seronegative.

This chain joins TRBV18 and TRBJ2-7; 14 nucleotides match TRBD2. Germline V gene data show CDR1 as KGHSH and CDR2 as LQKENI. The CDR3 contains 14 residues. V gave up 6 bases and J gave up 5 bases; unmatched junction bases: 3. CDR3 residues: CASSKGLAGDEQYF. CDR3 nucleotides: TGTGCCAGCTCGAAGGGACTAGCGGGAGACGAGCAGTACTTC.

The CDR3 loop reads CASSPPNVQTLGQFF. The CDR3 DNA is TGTGCCAGCTCACCACCGAACGTACAGACCCTGGGGCAGTTCTTC. V and J are TRBV18 and TRBJ2-1; D remains ambiguous. The CDR3 extends over 15 amino acids. CDR1 and CDR2 (germline): KGHSH, LQKENI. V lost 0 bases and J 12 bases, leaving 18 bases between the germline ends. The full variable domain, with the rest looked up from reference TRBV18 and TRBJ2-1, is NAGVMQNPRHLVRRRGQEARLRCSPMKGHSHVYWYRQLPEEGLKFMVYLQKENIIDESGMPKERFSAEFPKEGPSILRIQQVVRGDSAAYFCASSPPNVQTLGQFFGPGTRLTVL.

This clone was detected only a few times. The chain carries TRBV18 and TRBJ2-1; possibly TRBD2 for D (7 bases). V gave up 3 bases and J gave up 0 bases, with 9 bases separating them. CDR3 size: 15 residues. Germline loops: CDR1 KGHSH, CDR2 LQKENI. In nucleotides, the CDR3 is TGTGCCAGCTCACCCGCGGGGGCCTCCTACAATGAGCAGTTCTTC. It translates to CASSPAGASYNEQFF.

The rearrangement joins TRBV28 to TRBJ1-5, with D hard to call. V lost 4 bases to trimming and J lost 4 bases, with 14 bases between them. CDR3 size: 15 residues. Germline V gene sequence: CDR1 MDHEN, CDR2 SYDVKM. CDR3 in DNA: TGTGCCAGCAGTTGGGTTTCGGGTACGAATCAGCCCCAGCATTTT. As protein: CASSWVSGTNQPQHF.

The chain employs TRBV23-1 and TRBJ2-2, with 7 positions matching TRBD1. Being an ORF, TRBV23-1 has a function that is uncertain. V was clipped by 3 bases and J by 3 bases; unmatched bases: 7. The CDR3 runs to 16 residues. In DNA form, the CDR3 reads TGCGCCAGCAGTCACGCCGGGACAGCCGACACCGGGGAGCTGTTTTTT. This sequence encodes CASSHAGTADTGELFF.

This rearrangement joins TRBV7-6 to TRBJ1-4; the match to TRBD1 covers 9 bases. With V trimmed by 5 bases and J by 6 bases, 10 bases remained unmatched. The germline V gene has CDR1 SGHVS and CDR2 FNYEAQ. The CDR3 contains 16 residues. CDR3 coding DNA: TGTGCCAGCAGCCCCTGGACAGGGGTGGGGGATGAAAAACTGTTTTTT. Translating it yields CASSPWTGVGDEKLFF.

J is TRBJ1-5 and V is TRBV11-2, with D possibly being TRBD1 (6 bases). Trimming took 0 bases from V and 6 from J, leaving 9 bases between them. Germline lookup yields CDR1 SGHAT and CDR2 FQNNGV. This CDR3 has 14 amino acids. The CDR3 loop reads CASSLEGRGQPQHF. The CDR3 DNA follows: TGTGCCAGCAGCTTAGAGGGCAGGGGTCAGCCCCAGCATTTT.

This rearrangement joins TRBV5-1 to TRBJ1-6; 9 positions match TRBD1. J was trimmed by 5 bases and V by 4 bases; bases with no gene match: 4. Germline-derived CDR1 and CDR2 are SGHRS and YFSETQ. The CDR3 covers 15 residues. The CDR3 reads CASSDRGFDNSPLHF. The DNA of the CDR3 is TGCGCCAGCAGCGACAGGGGGTTTGATAATTCACCCCTCCACTTT.